The next 3 T cell receptor beta chains were all read from a single sample in a study of blood T cell repertoires in COVID-19. Repertoires were generated with immunoSEQ multiplex PCR, while TCRdb's copy carries only in-frame clones and drops some. Of 100,000 to 150,000 clones listed, approximately 88% are singletons. The sample comprised peripheral blood. The origin of the receptors is a man aged 45 to 65 with acute or convalescent COVID-19.

The chain couples TRBV3-1 (or the pseudogene TRBV3-2) to TRBJ1-5; D remains unclear. The CDR3 length is 14 residues. The V end lost 1 base, the J end lost 5 bases, and 9 bases lay between the germline ends. Germline V CDR1 and CDR2: LGHDT, YNNKEL (reference sequence). CDR3 residues: CASSQAGWDQPQHF. CDR3 in DNA: TGTGCCAGCAGCCAAGCCGGGTGGGATCAGCCCCAGCATTTT.

This clone appeared a few times. CDR3 bases: TGCGCCAGCAGCTTGAATGCATACGGGACTAGCGGGACCTACGAGCAGTACTTC. Translating it yields CASSLNAYGTSGTYEQYF. The V gene is TRBV5-1, the J gene TRBJ2-7; TRBD2 matches 13 bases. The CDR3 length is 18 residues. Germline assignment: CDR1 SGHRS and CDR2 YFSETQ. V lost 1 base to trimming and J lost 2 bases; unmatched junction nucleotides: 9.

Comments on this clone: At one of its ends the junction is not consistent with the germline gene, which may arise from a read error. This chain uses TRBV9 with TRBJ1-3; D is possibly TRBD1 (5 bases). The CDR3 length is 15 residues. Germline CDR1 and CDR2: SGDLS and YYNGEE. CDR3 DNA: TGTGCCAGTAGCGACAGATCGTACTCTGGAAACACCATATATTTT. Translating gives CASSDRSYSGNTIYF.